This entry features one TCR beta chain sequence. Libraries were prepared by immunoSEQ multiplex PCR; TCRdb keeps only in-frame clonotypes and omits some of them. This sample carries 250,000 to 300,000 clones, approximately 93% of them seen once, and the ten largest clones take around 2.2%. These data belong to a study of blood T cell repertoires in COVID-19. Across the study: Sources were T cells, B-cell-depleted T cells, or PBMCs; the material itself was cDNA or gDNA.

Trimming left V 2 bases short and J 1 base short, with 8 bases between. Germline V gene lookup returns CDR1 MNHNY and CDR2 SVGAGI (reference sequence). The CDR3 contains 14 residues. Patients in Seattle were enrolled during active infection, then followed longitudinally. The sample comprised peripheral blood. The receptor was isolated from a woman aged 25 to 39 with COVID-19, enrolled during active disease. This chain connects TRBV6-6 to TRBJ1-2, with unresolved D. CDR3 protein: CASSYREGNYGYTF. CDR3 nucleotide sequence: TGTGCCAGCAGTTACCGTGAGGGTAACTATGGCTACACCTTC.